The source of this T cell receptor beta chain is a study of CD8 T cells in Susac syndrome. Germline CDR1 is SGHTA and CDR2 is FQGTGA. V was trimmed by 2 bases and J by 4 bases, leaving 5 bases between them. This CDR3 comprises 12 residues. With random hexamers, 0.5 to 1 ug RNA was reverse transcribed. TCRdb used MiXCR to reprocess the immunoSEQ multiplex PCR reads, holding one entry per CDR3 protein. Of a few hundred thousand distinct CDR3 sequences listed, approximately 95% were seen once; the top ten hold 0.07% to 0.095%. The chain is built from TRBV7-3 and TRBJ1-1; D gene unclear. The receptor comes from a human donor with multiple sclerosis. Sequencing used CD4+ T cells from PBMCs. The CDR3 region is CASSLGITEAFF. The CDR3 DNA is TGTGCCAGCAGCTTAGGTATCACTGAAGCTTTCTTT.